This T cell receptor beta chain was identified during a study of T cell responses to AZD1222 COVID-19 vaccine. About the research overall: Second-dose intervals near 4 or 12 weeks were combined. Findings and limits, study-wide: With dominance at 160-218 and 743-854, vaccine-associated CD4 TCRs spanned spike. White British donors predominated, females outnumbered males, and clonal diversity was possibly underestimated. Increases in Spike-specific TCR breadth and depth were seen after two AZD1222 doses.

The CDR3 covers 12 residues. V lost 2 bases, J lost 7 bases, and 6 bases lay in between. The V gene's germline CDR1 is LNHDA and CDR2 SQIVND (reference sequence). In its sample, this clone was seen a few times. Antigen unknown. The table came from immunoSEQ multiplex PCR; TCRdb's copy has only in-frame clones and leaves some out. The table records 150,000 to 200,000 clones, about 94% of them present only once. The TCR originated in an adult in good health. The input for sequencing was peripheral blood, taken on day 0 of AZD1222 vaccination. The chain recombines TRBV19 with TRBJ1-5; no definite D call. The CDR3 DNA follows: TGTGCCAGTAGTATATCCGGCCAGCCCCAGCATTTT. Amino acid sequence: CASSISGQPQHF.